Following are 24 T cell receptor beta chains from one sample sequenced in a study of cytomegalovirus exposure and HLA in healthy donors (dated by TCRdb to the late 2010s). The library relied on the immunoSEQ multiplex PCR assay. As stored in TCRdb, this immuneACCESS dataset retains in-frame rearrangements with V and J assigned. A fraction of the clones does not appear; measured against another copy, unresolved V genes explain less than half of the discrepancy, and the remainder lacks a known reason. In this sample the table shows about 200,000 clones, about 81% of which occur a single time. The leading ten clones occupy around 1.2% of the sample. Sequencing was carried out using PBMCs. These receptors were collected from a woman aged 25 to 39 in good health and CMV-seronegative.

A single count supports this clone. The chain joins TRBV30 to TRBJ1-1; D not resolved. The CDR3 has 13 amino acids. Per the germline V gene, CDR1 is GTSNPN and CDR2 is SVGIG (reference sequence). Trimming shortened V by 5 bases and J by 4 bases, and 14 bases separated the two germline ends. CDR3 in amino acids: CAWWLRRGTEAFF. CDR3 nucleotides: TGTGCCTGGTGGCTACGGCGAGGCACTGAAGCTTTCTTT.

In its sample, this clone was seen once. This chain connects TRBV4-1 to TRBJ1-2, with a weak D call TRBD1 (6 bases). CDR3 length: 15 residues. Germline V gene sequence: CDR1 MGHRA, CDR2 YSYEKL. V was trimmed by 0 bases and J by 5 bases, leaving 13 bases between them. CDR3 coding DNA: TGCGCCAGCAGCCAAGATGGGGGGGGCGTTTATGGCTACACCTTC. Protein: CASSQDGGGVYGYTF.

This chain joins TRBV19 and TRBJ2-1; 11 bases are shared with TRBD2. CDR3 length: 17 amino acids. V was pared by 10 bases and J by 8 bases, with 19 bases of the junction left unmatched. Germline V gene lookup returns CDR1 LNHDA and CDR2 SQIVND (reference sequence). The CDR3 DNA follows: TGTGCCACCATTCGGACTAGCGGGTTTACGATCGATGATGAGCAGTTCTTC. This gives the protein CATIRTSGFTIDDEQFF.

The CDR3 sequence is CASSPGLLEGEQYF. CDR3 in DNA: TGTGCCAGCAGTCCCGGCTTGTTGGAGGGCGAGCAGTACTTC. The chain recombines TRBV6-5 with TRBJ2-7; D may be TRBD2 (6 bases). The V gene's germline CDR1 is MNHEY and CDR2 SVGAGI. The CDR3 spans 14 residues. V lost 5 bases and J 6 bases, leaving 17 bases between the germline ends.

The chain has TRBV7-3 and TRBJ2-5, with 8 bases that match TRBD1. Germline CDR1 and CDR2: SGHTA and FQGTGA. The CDR3 totals 15 residues. The V gene end was trimmed by 5 bases and the J gene end by 5 bases; junction bases not matched to a gene: 10. In nucleotides, the CDR3 is TGTGCCAGCAGCCACACAGGACAGGGTGGGGAGACCCAGTACTTC. Protein product: CASSHTGQGGETQYF.

This chain joins TRBV4-1 and TRBJ2-5; 7 bases fit TRBD2. The V and J ends lost 1 base and 1 base, in that order; junction bases with no gene match: 3. The CDR3 extends over 15 amino acids. Germline V gene lookup returns CDR1 MGHRA and CDR2 YSYEKL. The CDR3 spells CASSQVTSAQETQYF. The CDR3 coding sequence is TGCGCCAGCAGCCAAGTTACTAGCGCCCAAGAGACCCAGTACTTC.

The genes are TRBV19 and TRBJ1-2, with a weak D call TRBD1 (5 bases). Trimming stripped 3 bases from V and 3 bases from J, with 8 bases between. This CDR3 region has 13 residues. CDR1 and CDR2 from the germline V gene are LNHDA and SQIVND (reference sequence). In DNA form, the CDR3 reads TGTGCCAGTAGTATTCGGGGGGACTATGGCTACACCTTC. This sequence encodes CASSIRGDYGYTF.

This clone showed up just a few times. The chain links TRBV6-1 to TRBJ2-7, with D perhaps matching TRBD2 (6 bases). The V gene lost 6 bases and the J gene lost 2 bases, with 17 bases spanning the gap. CDR3 length equals 15 residues. CDR1 is MNHNS and CDR2 is SASEGT in the germline V gene. The CDR3 bases are TGTGCCAGCAGCCCGGAGTGGGCGGGACCCTACGAGCAGTACTTC. The encoded protein is CASSPEWAGPYEQYF.

The chain is built from TRBV6-1 and TRBJ2-1; D is unclear. The germline V gene encodes CDR1 MNHNS and CDR2 SASEGT. The CDR3 loop spans 14 amino acids. The germline V and J ends were trimmed by 6 bases and 4 bases, with 13 bases remaining between them. CDR3 sequence (DNA): TGTGCCAGCAGGGGTGAATCTAGTTACAATGAGCAGTTCTTC. Translating gives CASRGESSYNEQFF.

The rearrangement uses TRBV6-4 and TRBJ2-7, with 12 nucleotides matching TRBD2. The germline V gene has CDR1 MRHNA and CDR2 SNTAGT. V gave up 7 bases and J gave up 0 bases; unmatched junction bases: 4. The CDR3 runs to 15 residues. The CDR3 DNA reads as TGTGCCAGCATCCGACTAGCGGGGGACTCCTACGAGCAGTACTTC. As protein: CASIRLAGDSYEQYF.

The J gene is TRBJ2-1, the V gene TRBV7-2; 7 nucleotides line up with TRBD2. The germline gives CDR1 SGHTA, CDR2 FQGNSA. V was clipped by 4 bases and J by 1 base; unmatched bases: 4. The CDR3 is 15 amino acids. The CDR3 sequence is CASSSSAGSYNEQFF. In DNA form, the CDR3 reads TGTGCCAGCAGCTCGTCAGCGGGGTCCTACAATGAGCAGTTCTTC.

This clone has more than one count but fewer than ten. The V call is TRBV7-2, the J call TRBJ2-7; 7 bases align to TRBD1. Germline V lookup: CDR1 SGHTA, CDR2 FQGNSA. V was pared by 5 bases and J by 0 bases, with 4 bases of the junction left unmatched. The CDR3 contains 14 residues. The CDR3 nucleotides are TGTGCCAGCAGCCGGGACAGCTACTCCTACGAGCAGTACTTC. Translated, it gives CASSRDSYSYEQYF.

This clone appeared once. The chain recombines TRBV19 with TRBJ2-3, with TRBD2 as a possible D gene (6 bases). The CDR3 contains 17 residues. Deletions cut 0 bases from V and 0 bases from J, with 13 bases between. Looked up from germline, CDR1 is LNHDA and CDR2 is SQIVND (reference sequence). The CDR3 protein is CASSIDQGGTSTDTQYF. The CDR3 nucleotides are TGTGCCAGTAGTATAGATCAGGGCGGGACCAGCACAGATACGCAGTATTTT.

This chain joins TRBV5-8 and TRBJ2-7, with D possibly matching TRBD1 (6 bases). Germline V CDR1 and CDR2: SGHTS, YDEGEE. The CDR3 runs 15 residues. V lost 4 bases and J lost 3, with 17 bases in between. As DNA, the CDR3 is TGTGCCAGCAGCCCCTTAGGACAGAGTCTCTACGAGCAGTACTTC. Its translation is CASSPLGQSLYEQYF.

This rearrangement joins TRBV28 to TRBJ1-5; D is perhaps TRBD1 (5 bases). From germline, CDR1 is MDHEN and CDR2 SYDVKM. The CDR3 has 17 residues. Trimming removed 1 base from V and 1 base from J, with 14 bases in between. CDR3 bases: TGTGCCAGCAGTTTATTGATGGGGGGTGAAAGCAATCAGCCCCAGCATTTT. It specifies CASSLLMGGESNQPQHF.

This clone occurred once. The chain employs TRBV7-3 and TRBJ2-3; 7 nucleotides align to TRBD1. V lost 0 bases to trimming and J lost 6 bases; unmatched junction nucleotides: 9. Germline loops: CDR1 SGHTA, CDR2 FQGTGA. The CDR3 is 16 residues long. For the CDR3, the DNA is TGTGCCAGCAGCTTAACCCGACAGGGCCTGGCGGATACGCAGTATTTT. The encoded protein is CASSLTRQGLADTQYF.

This chain uses TRBV11-3 with TRBJ2-7, with TRBD1 matching over 7 bases. Germline V gives CDR1 SGHNT, CDR2 YENEEA. The junction had 4 bases not matched to a gene; V was cut back by 5 bases and J by 3 bases. This CDR3 region has 13 residues. The CDR3 region is CASSPQGYYEQYF. CDR3 DNA: TGTGCCAGCAGCCCACAGGGGTACTACGAGCAGTACTTC.

This chain uses TRBV28 with TRBJ1-1; possible D gene TRBD1, 6 bases. V shed 3 bases and J shed 4 bases, with 12 bases lying between them. Per the germline V gene, CDR1 is MDHEN and CDR2 is SYDVKM. The CDR3 runs to 14 residues. In DNA, the CDR3 is TGTGCCAGCAGTTTTGCCCAAGGGGGCACTGAAGCTTTCTTT. Its translation is CASSFAQGGTEAFF.

The chain is built from TRBV29-1 and TRBJ1-1; D is ambiguous. This CDR3 contains 11 residues. V lost 6 bases to trimming and J lost 0 bases, with 5 bases between them. Looked up from germline, CDR1 is SQVTM and CDR2 is ANQGSEA. CDR3 bases: TGCAGCGTCGAGGTGAACACTGAAGCTTTCTTT. It yields the protein CSVEVNTEAFF.

This clone appeared a single time. The chain recombines TRBV27 with TRBJ2-7; TRBD1 agrees at 9 bases. Germline V lookup: CDR1 MNHEY, CDR2 SMNVEV (reference sequence). V was pared by 6 bases and J by 3 bases, with 21 bases of the junction left unmatched. CDR3 length: 19 amino acids. CDR3 in amino acids: CASSRIGAQGAVRFYEQYF. CDR3 in DNA: TGTGCCAGCAGCCGCATAGGGGCACAGGGGGCGGTTAGGTTCTACGAGCAGTACTTC.

This clone was detected once. The chain uses TRBV29-1 and TRBJ2-3; 9 bases line up with TRBD2. V was pared by 4 bases and J by 1 base, with 0 bases of the junction left unmatched. The CDR3 length is 13 residues. Germline V gives CDR1 SQVTM, CDR2 ANQGSEA. This chain's CDR3 is CSVGLAGTDTQYF. The CDR3, as DNA: TGCAGCGTTGGACTAGCGGGCACAGATACGCAGTATTTT.

This clone has a single count. CDR3 nucleotides: TGTGCCAGCAGCTTAACGGGAGTCTACAATGAGCAGTTCTTC. Its translation: CASSLTGVYNEQFF. The chain combines TRBV7-6 with TRBJ2-1; perhaps TRBD2 as D (6 bases). The CDR3 consists of 14 residues. CDR1 is SGHVS, CDR2 FNYEAQ, per germline. Trimming removed 2 bases from V and 3 bases from J, with 8 bases in between.

The rearrangement uses TRBV2 and TRBJ1-6; D is unresolved. CDR3 length: 13 residues. Germline V gives CDR1 SNHLY, CDR2 FYNNEI. The ends were cut back, 4 bases at V and 6 bases at J, with 7 bases in the middle. The CDR3, as DNA: TGTGCCAGCAGTGGGCTCCCTAATTCACCCCTCCACTTT. It codes for CASSGLPNSPLHF.

The chain combines TRBV5-1 with TRBJ2-1; maybe TRBD2 (6 bases). This CDR3 has 15 amino acids. V lost 4 bases to trimming and J lost 3 bases, with 14 bases between them. In germline, CDR1 is SGHRS, CDR2 YFSETQ. This chain's CDR3 is CASSPGTGGYNEQFF. DNA for the CDR3: TGCGCCAGCAGCCCCGGGACTGGAGGCTACAATGAGCAGTTCTTC.